Below are 2 T cell receptor beta chains sequenced from a single sample in a study of blood T cell repertoires in COVID-19. The assay was immunoSEQ multiplex PCR, and TCRdb's table has in-frame clones only and misses some. The table records over 250,000 clones, 75% to 95% of them present only once. Material for sequencing was PBMCs or T cells enriched from blood (not recorded which). These receptors came from a woman in her 30s who had recovered from COVID-19.

This chain links TRBV24-1 with TRBJ2-7; perhaps TRBD1 as D (6 bases). This CDR3 region has 16 residues. Germline V CDR1 and CDR2: KGHDR, SFDVKD. V lost 3 bases and J lost 3, with 17 bases in between. The CDR3 region has the DNA TGTGCCACCAGTGATGTTAACAGGGTTGGGAACTACGAGCAGTACTTC. It specifies CATSDVNRVGNYEQYF.

This chain links TRBV5-5 with TRBJ2-1; a possible D gene is TRBD1 (6 bases). The CDR3 loop spans 18 amino acids. CDR1 and CDR2 (germline): SGHKS, YYEKEE (reference sequence). V lost 4 bases and J lost 0, with 20 bases in between. As DNA, the CDR3 is TGTGCCAGCAGCCCATCACTCCGACAGGACAGCTCCTACAATGAGCAGTTCTTC. It yields the protein CASSPSLRQDSSYNEQFF.